Included here is one TCR beta chain sequence, with context. The antigen remains undetermined. This record comes from a study of monozygotic twins with inflammatory bowel disease. The CDR3 runs to 18 residues. The germline V gene encodes CDR1 MNHEY and CDR2 SVGAGI. The study's findings and limits: Ultimately, a single strong signal or clonotype associated with IBD was not supported.

Whole blood supplied total RNA, and T cells were not sorted. Each CDR3 protein gets one entry in TCRdb, which reprocessed the 5' RACE reads and gives no DNA. Here the sample table reports some 400,000 distinct CDR3 sequences. This TCR was sampled from a human donor with ulcerative colitis or Crohn's disease, or a healthy co-twin of an affected twin (not recorded which). The specimen sequenced was blood. The chain employs TRBV6-5 and TRBJ2-3; TCRdb lists TRBD2, though no DNA is available to test this call. The CDR3 protein is CASSYSRTSGGSTDTQYF.